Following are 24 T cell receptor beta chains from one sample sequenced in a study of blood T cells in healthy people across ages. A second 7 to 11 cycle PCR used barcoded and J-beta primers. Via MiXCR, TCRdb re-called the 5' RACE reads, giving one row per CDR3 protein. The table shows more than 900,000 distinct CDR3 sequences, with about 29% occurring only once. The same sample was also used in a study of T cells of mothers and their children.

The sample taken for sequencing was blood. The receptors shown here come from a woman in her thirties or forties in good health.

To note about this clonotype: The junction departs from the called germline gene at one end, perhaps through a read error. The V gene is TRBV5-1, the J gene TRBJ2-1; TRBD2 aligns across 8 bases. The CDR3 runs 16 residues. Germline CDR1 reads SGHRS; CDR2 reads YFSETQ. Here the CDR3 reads CVSSLPSSGGKNEQFF. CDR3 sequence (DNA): TGCGTCAGCAGCTTGCCTTCCTCGGGGGGGAAGAATGAGCAGTTCTTC.

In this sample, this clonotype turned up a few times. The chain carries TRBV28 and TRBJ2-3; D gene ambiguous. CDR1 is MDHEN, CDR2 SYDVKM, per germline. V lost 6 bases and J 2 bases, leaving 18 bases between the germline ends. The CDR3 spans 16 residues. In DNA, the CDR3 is TGTGCCAGCAGCTCTAGATTATTTAGGGACACAGATACGCAGTATTTT. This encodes CASSSRLFRDTDTQYF. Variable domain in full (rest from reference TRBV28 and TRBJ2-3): DVKVTQSSRYLVKRTGEKVFLECVQDMDHENMFWYRQDPGLGLRLIYFSYDVKMKEKGDIPEGYSVSREKKERFSLILESASTNQTSMYLCASSSRLFRDTDTQYFGPGTRLTVL.

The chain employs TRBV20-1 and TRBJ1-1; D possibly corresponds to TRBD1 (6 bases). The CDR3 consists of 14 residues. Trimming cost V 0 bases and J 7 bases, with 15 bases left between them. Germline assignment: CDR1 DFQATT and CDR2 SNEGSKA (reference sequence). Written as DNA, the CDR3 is TGCAGTGCTAGAGAGGAGGGGGGGAAGGGTGAAGCTTTCTTT. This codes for CSAREEGGKGEAFF.

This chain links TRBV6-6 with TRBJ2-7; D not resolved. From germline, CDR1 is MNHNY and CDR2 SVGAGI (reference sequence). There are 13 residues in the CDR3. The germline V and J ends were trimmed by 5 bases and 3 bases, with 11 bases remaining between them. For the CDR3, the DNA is TGTGCCAGCAGTGGTCCGGGCGGCTACGAGCAGTACTTC. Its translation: CASSGPGGYEQYF.

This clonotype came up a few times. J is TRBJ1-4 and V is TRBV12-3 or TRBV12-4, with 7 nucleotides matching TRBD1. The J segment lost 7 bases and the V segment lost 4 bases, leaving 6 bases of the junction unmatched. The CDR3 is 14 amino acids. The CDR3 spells CASSYGTDGEKLFF. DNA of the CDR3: TGTGCCAGCAGTTACGGGACAGATGGTGAAAAACTGTTTTTT.

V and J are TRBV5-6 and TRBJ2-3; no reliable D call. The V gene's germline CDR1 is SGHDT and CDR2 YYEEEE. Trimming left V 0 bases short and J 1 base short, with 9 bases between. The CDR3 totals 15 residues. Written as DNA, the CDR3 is TGTGCCAGCAGCTTGGCTCAGGCTGGCACAGATACGCAGTATTTT. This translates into CASSLAQAGTDTQYF. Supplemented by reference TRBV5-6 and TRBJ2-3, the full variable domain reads DAGVTQSPTHLIKTRGQQVTLRCSPKSGHDTVSWYQQALGQGPQFIFQYYEEEERQRGNFPDRFSGHQFPNYSSELNVNALLLGDSALYLCASSLAQAGTDTQYFGPGTRLTVL.

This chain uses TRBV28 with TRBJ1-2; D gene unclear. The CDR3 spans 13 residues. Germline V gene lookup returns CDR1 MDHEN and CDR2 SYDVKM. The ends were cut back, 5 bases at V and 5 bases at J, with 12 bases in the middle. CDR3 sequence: CASSRLAGYGYTF. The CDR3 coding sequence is TGTGCCAGCAGTCGCCTGGCTGGGTATGGCTACACCTTC.

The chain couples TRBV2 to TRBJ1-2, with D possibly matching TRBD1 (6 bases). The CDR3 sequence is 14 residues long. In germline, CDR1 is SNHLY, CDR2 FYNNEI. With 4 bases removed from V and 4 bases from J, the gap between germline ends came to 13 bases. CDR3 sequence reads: CASSVGRGAYGYTF. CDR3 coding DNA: TGTGCCAGCAGTGTCGGGAGGGGGGCCTATGGCTACACCTTC.

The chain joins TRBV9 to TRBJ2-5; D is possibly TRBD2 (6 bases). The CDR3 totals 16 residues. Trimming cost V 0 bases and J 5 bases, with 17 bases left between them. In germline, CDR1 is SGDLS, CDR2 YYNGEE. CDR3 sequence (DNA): TGTGCCAGCAGCGTAGGGGGAGGACCTAGCAGGGAGACCCAGTACTTC. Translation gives CASSVGGGPSRETQYF. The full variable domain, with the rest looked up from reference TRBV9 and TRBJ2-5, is DSGVTQTPKHLITATGQRVTLRCSPRSGDLSVYWYQQSLDQGLQFLIQYYNGEERAKGNILERFSAQQFPDLHSELNLSSLELGDSALYFCASSVGGGPSRETQYFGPGTRLLVL.

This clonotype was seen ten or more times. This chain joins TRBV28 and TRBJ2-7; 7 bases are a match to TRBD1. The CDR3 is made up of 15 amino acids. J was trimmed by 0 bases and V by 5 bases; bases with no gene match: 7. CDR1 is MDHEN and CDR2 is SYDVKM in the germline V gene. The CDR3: CASSPHRGFSYEQYF. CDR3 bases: TGTGCCAGCAGTCCACACAGGGGATTCTCCTACGAGCAGTACTTC.

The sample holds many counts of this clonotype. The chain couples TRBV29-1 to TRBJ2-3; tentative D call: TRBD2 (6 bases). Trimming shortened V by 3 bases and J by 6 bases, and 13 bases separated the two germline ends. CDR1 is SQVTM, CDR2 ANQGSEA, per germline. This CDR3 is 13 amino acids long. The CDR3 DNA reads TGCAGCGTTGACGGGGACTTCCCCGATACGCAGTATTTT. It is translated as CSVDGDFPDTQYF.

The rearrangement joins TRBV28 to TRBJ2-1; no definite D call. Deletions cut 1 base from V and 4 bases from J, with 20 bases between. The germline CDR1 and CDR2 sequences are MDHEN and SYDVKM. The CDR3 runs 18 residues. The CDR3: CASSLSFYTVPFYNEQFF. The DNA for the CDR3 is TGTGCCAGCAGTTTATCGTTCTACACAGTCCCCTTTTACAATGAGCAGTTCTTC.

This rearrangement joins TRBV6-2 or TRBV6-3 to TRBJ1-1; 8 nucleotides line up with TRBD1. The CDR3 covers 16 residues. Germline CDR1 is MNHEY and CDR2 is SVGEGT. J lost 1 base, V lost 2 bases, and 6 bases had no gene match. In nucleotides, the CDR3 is TGTGCCAGCAGTTACACACAGGGGGTTCGGAACACTGAAGCTTTCTTT. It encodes CASSYTQGVRNTEAFF.

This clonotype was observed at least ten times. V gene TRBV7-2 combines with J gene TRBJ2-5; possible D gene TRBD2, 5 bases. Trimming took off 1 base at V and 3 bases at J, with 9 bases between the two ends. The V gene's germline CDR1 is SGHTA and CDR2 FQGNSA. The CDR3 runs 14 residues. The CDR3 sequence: CASSLVAGEETQYF. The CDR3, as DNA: TGTGCCAGCAGCTTAGTTGCCGGGGAAGAGACCCAGTACTTC.

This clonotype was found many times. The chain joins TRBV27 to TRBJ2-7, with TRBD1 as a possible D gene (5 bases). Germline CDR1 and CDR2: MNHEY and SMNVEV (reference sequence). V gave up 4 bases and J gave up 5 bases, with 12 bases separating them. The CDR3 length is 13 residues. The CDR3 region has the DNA TGTGCCAGCAGTTGGGGCAGTGGGAACGAGCAGTACTTC. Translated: CASSWGSGNEQYF.

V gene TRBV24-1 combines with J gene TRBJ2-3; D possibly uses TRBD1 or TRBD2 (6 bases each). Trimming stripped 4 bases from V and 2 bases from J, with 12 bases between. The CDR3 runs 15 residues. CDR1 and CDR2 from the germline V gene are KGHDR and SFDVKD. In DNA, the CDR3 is TGTGCCACCAGTGACAACAGGGAGGCCACAGATACGCAGTATTTT. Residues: CATSDNREATDTQYF.

The CDR3 here is CASSSEALAGDLGRETQYF. The DNA of the CDR3 is TGTGCCAGCAGCTCCGAGGCGCTAGCGGGAGACCTGGGCCGAGAGACCCAGTACTTC. The rearrangement uses TRBV7-9 and TRBJ2-5, with 10 bases lining up with TRBD2. CDR3 length: 19 amino acids. Germline V gene sequence: CDR1 SEHNR, CDR2 FQNEAQ (reference sequence). After removal of 4 bases from V and 4 bases from J, the junction contained 18 bases not matched to a gene.

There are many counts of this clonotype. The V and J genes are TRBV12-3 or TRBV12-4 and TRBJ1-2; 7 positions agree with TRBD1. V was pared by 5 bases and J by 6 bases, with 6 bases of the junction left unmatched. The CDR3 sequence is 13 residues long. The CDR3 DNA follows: TGTGCCAGCAGTCCGACAGGGAGCAATGGCTACACCTTC. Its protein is CASSPTGSNGYTF.

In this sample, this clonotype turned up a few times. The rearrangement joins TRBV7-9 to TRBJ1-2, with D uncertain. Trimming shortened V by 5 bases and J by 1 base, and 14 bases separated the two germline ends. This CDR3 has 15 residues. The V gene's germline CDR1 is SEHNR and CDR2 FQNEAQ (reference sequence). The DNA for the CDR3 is TGTGCCAGCAGCGCGGGCTCCGGGCTTAACTATGGCTACACCTTC. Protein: CASSAGSGLNYGYTF.

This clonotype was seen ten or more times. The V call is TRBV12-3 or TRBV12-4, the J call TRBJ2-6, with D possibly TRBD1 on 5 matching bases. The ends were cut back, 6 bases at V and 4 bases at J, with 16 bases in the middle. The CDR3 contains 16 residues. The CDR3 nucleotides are TGTGCCAGCAGCCTAATCGGCAGGGCCGGGGCCAACGTCCTGACTTTC. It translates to CASSLIGRAGANVLTF.

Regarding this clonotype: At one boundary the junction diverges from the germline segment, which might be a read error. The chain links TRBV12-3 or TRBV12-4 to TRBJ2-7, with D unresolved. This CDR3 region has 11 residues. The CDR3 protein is CVSSLGSEQYF. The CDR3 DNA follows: TGTGTCAGCAGTTTAGGTTCCGAGCAGTACTTC.

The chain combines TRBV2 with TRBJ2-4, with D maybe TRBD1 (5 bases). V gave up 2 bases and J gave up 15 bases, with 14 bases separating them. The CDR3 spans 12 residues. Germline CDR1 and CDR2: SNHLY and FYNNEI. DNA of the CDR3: TGTGCCAGCAGTGAACGTCGCCAAAGGGGGTACTTC. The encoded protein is CASSERRQRGYF.

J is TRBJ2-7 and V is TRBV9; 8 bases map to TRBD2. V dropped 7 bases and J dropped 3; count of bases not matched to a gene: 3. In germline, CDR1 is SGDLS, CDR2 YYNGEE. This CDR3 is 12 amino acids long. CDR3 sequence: CASGAGGYEQYF. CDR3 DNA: TGTGCCAGCGGTGCGGGGGGCTACGAGCAGTACTTC.

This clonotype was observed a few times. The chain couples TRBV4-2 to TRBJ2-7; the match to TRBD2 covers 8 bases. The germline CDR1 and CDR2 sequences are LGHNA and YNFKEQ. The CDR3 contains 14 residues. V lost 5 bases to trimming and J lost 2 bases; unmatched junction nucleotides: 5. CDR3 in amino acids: CASSKSGSTYEQYF. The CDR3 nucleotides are TGTGCCAGCAGCAAAAGCGGGAGTACCTACGAGCAGTACTTC.